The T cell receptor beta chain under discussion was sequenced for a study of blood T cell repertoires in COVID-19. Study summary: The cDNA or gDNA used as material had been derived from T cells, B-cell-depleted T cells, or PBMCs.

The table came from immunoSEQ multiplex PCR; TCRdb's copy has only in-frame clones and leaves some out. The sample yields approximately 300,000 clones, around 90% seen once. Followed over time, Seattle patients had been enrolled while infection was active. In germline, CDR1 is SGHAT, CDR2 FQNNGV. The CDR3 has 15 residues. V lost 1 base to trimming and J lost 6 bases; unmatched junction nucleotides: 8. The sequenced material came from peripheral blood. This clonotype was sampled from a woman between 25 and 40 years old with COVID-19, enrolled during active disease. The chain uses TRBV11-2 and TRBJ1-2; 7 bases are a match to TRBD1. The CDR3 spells CASSLATGSFHGYTF. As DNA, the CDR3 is TGTGCCAGCAGCTTAGCGACAGGGAGCTTTCATGGCTACACCTTC.